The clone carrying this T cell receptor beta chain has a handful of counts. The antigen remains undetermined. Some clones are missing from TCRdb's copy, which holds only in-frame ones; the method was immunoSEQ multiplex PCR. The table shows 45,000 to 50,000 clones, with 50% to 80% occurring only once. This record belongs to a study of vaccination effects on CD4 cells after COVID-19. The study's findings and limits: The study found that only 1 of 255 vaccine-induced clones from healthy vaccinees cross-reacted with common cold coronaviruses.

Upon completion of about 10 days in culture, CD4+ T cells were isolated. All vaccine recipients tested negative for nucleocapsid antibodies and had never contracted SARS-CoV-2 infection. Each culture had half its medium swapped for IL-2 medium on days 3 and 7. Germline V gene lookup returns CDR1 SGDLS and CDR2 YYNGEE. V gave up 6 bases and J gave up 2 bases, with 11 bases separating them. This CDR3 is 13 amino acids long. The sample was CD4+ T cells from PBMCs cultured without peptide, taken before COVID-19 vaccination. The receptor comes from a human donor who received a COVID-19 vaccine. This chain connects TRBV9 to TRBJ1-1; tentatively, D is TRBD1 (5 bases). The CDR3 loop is CASTPGQNTEAFF. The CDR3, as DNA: TGTGCCAGCACCCCCGGACAAAACACTGAAGCTTTCTTT.